This TCR beta chain came from a study of T cells in localized non-small cell lung cancer. Only in-frame clones appear in the TCRdb table, and some are missing; sequencing was by immunoSEQ multiplex PCR. The sample consists of about 70,000 clones, 85% to 90% of them appearing once. V was pared by 4 bases and J by 5 bases, with 10 bases of the junction left unmatched. The CDR3 runs 17 residues. In germline, CDR1 is SGHTA, CDR2 FQGNSA. This receptor was obtained from a male donor older than 55 with stage III squamous cell lung carcinoma. The chain combines TRBV7-2 with TRBJ2-2; 10 bases fit TRBD1. The specimen comprised peripheral blood, sampled before any cancer treatment. CDR3 amino acids: CASSSWKDRGGTGELFF. The CDR3 bases are TGTGCCAGCAGCTCTTGGAAGGACAGGGGGGGAACCGGGGAGCTGTTTTTT.